Reported below is one TCR beta chain. The trim removed 3 bases at V and 0 bases at J, leaving 11 bases unmatched. The CDR3 is 18 residues long. Germline V gene lookup returns CDR1 SGHVS and CDR2 FQNEAQ. The data were obtained in a study of blood T cell repertoires in COVID-19. Study-wide background: Some COVID-19 samples were acute and others convalescent; all came from the United States, Italy and Spain.

Here immunoSEQ multiplex PCR was the method, and the copy in TCRdb shows in-frame clones only, minus some. The sample holds about 340,000 clones, about 88% seen once. Specimen: peripheral blood. This receptor was obtained from a woman in her seventies with COVID-19, enrolled during active disease. This rearrangement joins TRBV7-8 to TRBJ1-5; 7 nucleotides align to TRBD1. CDR3 amino acids: CASSLSRDSSYSNQPQHF. CDR3 DNA sequence: TGTGCCAGCAGCTTGTCGAGGGACAGCTCTTATAGCAATCAGCCCCAGCATTTT.